One and the same sample provided the 19 T cell receptor beta chains below, sequenced in a study of T-cell reconstitution after alpha-beta-depleted transplantation in children. A library of TCRbeta sequences, prepared with unique molecular identifiers, was generated. Each CDR3 protein is one row after TCRdb ran MiXCR on the PCR reads. The data hold some 110,000 distinct CDR3 sequences, with around a tenth observed a single time. The source was PBMCs, collected before TCRalphabeta/CD19-depleted stem cell transplant. The source is a boy younger than 10 with acute lymphoblastic leukemia, due to receive a stem cell transplant.

This clonotype has ten or more counts. The chain links TRBV5-6 to TRBJ2-1; D tentatively reads TRBD1 or TRBD2 (5 bases each). V was trimmed by 5 bases and J by 2 bases, leaving 14 bases between them. Germline V gene data show CDR1 as SGHDT and CDR2 as YYEEEE. The CDR3 has 15 residues. CDR3 in amino acids: CASRRDPNTYNEQFF. CDR3 DNA sequence: TGTGCCAGCAGAAGGGACCCCAACACCTACAATGAGCAGTTCTTC. The full variable domain, its missing parts supplied by reference TRBV5-6 and TRBJ2-1, is DAGVTQSPTHLIKTRGQQVTLRCSPKSGHDTVSWYQQALGQGPQFIFQYYEEEERQRGNFPDRFSGHQFPNYSSELNVNALLLGDSALYLCASRRDPNTYNEQFFGPGTRLTVL.

This clonotype was seen repeatedly, ten times or more. This chain joins TRBV27 and TRBJ2-1; TRBD1 agrees at 7 bases. Trimming cost V 2 bases and J 1 base; bases outside gene matches: 5. The germline CDR1 and CDR2 sequences are MNHEY and SMNVEV (reference sequence). The CDR3 is 16 residues long. The CDR3 reads CASSLRADRSYNEQFF. The CDR3 bases are TGTGCCAGCAGTTTACGGGCGGACAGGTCCTACAATGAGCAGTTCTTC.

This clonotype was counted at least ten times. This rearrangement joins TRBV18 to TRBJ2-2; D is unresolved. This CDR3 has 14 amino acids. The V gene lost 3 bases and the J gene lost 1 base, with 6 bases spanning the gap. Per germline, CDR1 KGHSH and CDR2 LQKENI. This CDR3 reads CASSPSQNTGELFF. The CDR3 DNA reads TGTGCCAGCTCACCGAGTCAGAACACCGGGGAGCTGTTTTTT. Filled out from reference TRBV18 and TRBJ2-2, the complete variable domain reads NAGVMQNPRHLVRRRGQEARLRCSPMKGHSHVYWYRQLPEEGLKFMVYLQKENIIDESGMPKERFSAEFPKEGPSILRIQQVVRGDSAAYFCASSPSQNTGELFFGEGSRLTVL.

In its sample, this clonotype was seen many times. This sequence joins TRBV6-5 and TRBJ1-2; no reliable D call. V dropped 1 base and J dropped 0 bases, with 15 bases sitting between them. The germline CDR1 and CDR2 sequences are MNHEY and SVGAGI. This CDR3 is built from 17 residues. Here the CDR3 DNA reads TGTGCCAGCAGTTACTATGACAACGACAATACTAACTATGGCTACACCTTC. This translates into CASSYYDNDNTNYGYTF.

This chain connects TRBV12-3 or TRBV12-4 to TRBJ1-6; maybe TRBD1 (5 bases). V was pared by 4 bases and J by 7 bases, with 8 bases between. The CDR3 extends over 13 amino acids. The CDR3 DNA is TGTGCCAGCAGTTGGGGGGGGAATTCACCCCTCCACTTT. Translating gives CASSWGGNSPLHF.

V gene TRBV5-1 combines with J gene TRBJ2-4; TRBD2 matches at 9 bases. Germline CDR1 reads SGHRS; CDR2 reads YFSETQ. V shed 3 bases, J shed 6 bases, and the junction held 4 bases outside the gene matches. CDR3 length: 14 amino acids. The CDR3 nucleotides are TGCGCCAGCAGCTCTAGCGGGACCCTAAACATTCAGTACTTC. Translating gives CASSSSGTLNIQYF.

As to this clonotype: The conserved phenylalanine or tryptophan normally closing the CDR3 is absent here, so this likely arose from a read error. This sequence joins TRBV7-9 and TRBJ1-1; no firm D call. Germline values: CDR1 SEHNR, CDR2 FQNEAQ (reference sequence). This CDR3 spans 14 amino acids. The V gene lost 0 bases and the J gene lost 1 base, with 6 bases spanning the gap. Written as DNA, the CDR3 is TGTGCCAGCAGCTTAGCTAGGCGGAACACTGAAGCTTTCTCT. Translated, it gives CASSLARRNTEAFS.

This clonotype was seen many times. This rearrangement joins TRBV5-1 to TRBJ2-1; D gene unclear. V shed 0 bases and J shed 10 bases, with 11 bases lying between them. This CDR3 contains 13 residues. The germline V gene has CDR1 SGHRS and CDR2 YFSETQ. CDR3 residues: CASSLVRVGEQFF. As DNA, the CDR3 is TGCGCCAGCAGCTTGGTACGTGTGGGGGAGCAGTTCTTC. Full variable domain (missing parts from reference TRBV5-1 and TRBJ2-1): KAGVTQTPRYLIKTRGQQVTLSCSPISGHRSVSWYQQTPGQGLQFLFEYFSETQRNKGNFPGRFSGRQFSNSRSEMNVSTLELGDSALYLCASSLVRVGEQFFGPGTRLTVL.

This clonotype came up many times. V and J are TRBV12-3 or TRBV12-4 and TRBJ2-2; D possibly corresponds to TRBD1 (7 bases). Trimming pared 7 bases from V and 4 bases from J, leaving 19 bases between. The CDR3 length is 16 residues. The CDR3 bases are TGTGCCAGCACCCCCGGGGGACAGTTTAGCACCGGGGAGCTGTTTTTT. This sequence encodes CASTPGGQFSTGELFF.

This clonotype showed up just once. A much larger clone lies a single base off, so this may be a read error. The CDR3 end shows no conserved phenylalanine or tryptophan, and so a read error is likely. The chain uses TRBV12-3 or TRBV12-4 and TRBJ1-2; TRBD1 agrees at 9 bases. The ends lost 0 bases at V and 2 bases at J; junction bases unmatched: 1. The CDR3 has 15 amino acids. The CDR3 DNA reads as TGTGCCAGCAGTTTAGCAGGGACAGGGAACTATGGCTACACCTGC. Amino acids: CASSLAGTGNYGYTC.

Within the sample, this clonotype is medium-sized. The chain is built from TRBV5-1 and TRBJ2-5, with 11 bases that match TRBD1. The CDR3 contains 16 residues. V lost 3 bases, J lost 4 bases, and 8 bases stayed unmatched. CDR1 and CDR2 (germline): SGHRS, YFSETQ. CDR3 residues: CASSSGMDRGRETQYF. In DNA form, the CDR3 reads TGCGCCAGCAGCTCTGGGATGGACAGGGGGCGAGAGACCCAGTACTTC. Supplemented by reference TRBV5-1 and TRBJ2-5, the full variable domain reads KAGVTQTPRYLIKTRGQQVTLSCSPISGHRSVSWYQQTPGQGLQFLFEYFSETQRNKGNFPGRFSGRQFSNSRSEMNVSTLELGDSALYLCASSSGMDRGRETQYFGPGTRLLVL.

The sample holds a few counts of this clonotype. The chain uses TRBV12-3 or TRBV12-4 and TRBJ2-3; weak D call: TRBD1 (5 bases). V was shortened by 3 bases and J by 0 bases, with 10 bases between the two germline ends. This CDR3 region has 15 residues. The CDR3 spells CASSFFRTSTDTQYF. For the CDR3, the DNA is TGTGCCAGCAGTTTTTTCAGGACAAGCACAGATACGCAGTATTTT.

The gene calls are TRBV29-1 and TRBJ1-1; D uncertain. The CDR3 is made up of 12 amino acids. Per the germline V gene, CDR1 is SQVTM and CDR2 is ANQGSEA. V was shortened by 4 bases and J by 3 bases, with 9 bases between the two germline ends. The DNA of the CDR3 is TGCAGCGTTGTCCAGACGGACACTGAAGCTTTCTTT. This sequence encodes CSVVQTDTEAFF.

This clonotype occurred many times. J is TRBJ1-5 and V is TRBV5-1; no reliable D call. Trimming stripped 0 bases from V and 6 bases from J, with 7 bases between. The CDR3 extends over 13 amino acids. Looked up from germline, CDR1 is SGHRS and CDR2 is YFSETQ. CDR3 sequence (DNA): TGCGCCAGCAGCTTGGCCCGAGGTCAGCCCCAGCATTTT. Translated, it gives CASSLARGQPQHF.

The sample holds many counts of this clonotype. The junction departs from the called germline gene at one end, perhaps through a read error. The chain is built from TRBV7-7 and TRBJ2-1, with 8 bases matching TRBD1. There are 16 residues in the CDR3. The germline V gene has CDR1 SSHAT and CDR2 FNYEAQ (reference sequence). CDR3 in DNA: TGTGCTAGCAGCATCGGGTCCGGGACAGGTTACAATGAGCAGTTCTTC. Translated: CASSIGSGTGYNEQFF.

This clonotype is labeled medium-sized. The gene calls are TRBV28 and TRBJ2-6; D may be TRBD1 (6 bases). The germline V gene has CDR1 MDHEN and CDR2 SYDVKM. The CDR3 runs 19 residues. The V gene lost 4 bases and the J gene lost 0 bases, with 19 bases spanning the gap. The CDR3 sequence is CASSWNRNREFSGANVLTF. CDR3 nucleotide sequence: TGTGCCAGCAGTTGGAACCGCAACAGGGAATTCTCTGGGGCCAACGTCCTGACTTTC.

Only a few counts were recorded for this clonotype. This rearrangement joins TRBV12-3 or TRBV12-4 to TRBJ2-6, with D perhaps matching TRBD2 (5 bases). CDR3 length equals 15 residues. The V gene lost 4 bases and the J gene lost 1 base, with 8 bases spanning the gap. In DNA, the CDR3 is TGTGCCAGCAGTTGGACGGGATCTGGGGCCAACGTCCTGACTTTC. Its translation is CASSWTGSGANVLTF.

V gene TRBV10-3 combines with J gene TRBJ1-2, with no clear D. V was clipped by 0 bases and J by 0 bases, with 8 bases between them. CDR3 length: 15 residues. CDR1 ENHRY and CDR2 SYGVKD come from the germline V gene. CDR3 nucleotide sequence: TGTGCCATCAGTGAGTCCCCAGTTCCTAACTATGGCTACACCTTC. It specifies CAISESPVPNYGYTF.

This clonotype was observed a handful of times. This chain uses TRBV18 with TRBJ2-1, with 16 bases that match TRBD2. The CDR3 is made up of 22 amino acids. The J segment lost 10 bases and the V segment lost 1 base, leaving 22 bases of the junction unmatched. From germline, CDR1 is KGHSH and CDR2 LQKENI. The CDR3 protein is CASSPLKVGRGTSGRAVDEQFF. The CDR3 DNA is TGTGCCAGCTCACCACTTAAGGTTGGACGTGGGACTAGCGGGAGGGCCGTAGACGAGCAGTTCTTC.